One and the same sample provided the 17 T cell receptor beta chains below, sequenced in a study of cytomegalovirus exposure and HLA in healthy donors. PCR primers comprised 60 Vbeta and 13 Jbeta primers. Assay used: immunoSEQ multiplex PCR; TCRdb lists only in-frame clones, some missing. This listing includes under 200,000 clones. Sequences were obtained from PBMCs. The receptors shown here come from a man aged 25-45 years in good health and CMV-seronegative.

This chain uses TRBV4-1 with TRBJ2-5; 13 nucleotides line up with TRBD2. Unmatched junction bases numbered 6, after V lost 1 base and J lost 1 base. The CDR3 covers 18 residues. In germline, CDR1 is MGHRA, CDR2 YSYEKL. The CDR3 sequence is CASSQVGGTSGAQETQYF. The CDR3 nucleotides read TGCGCCAGCAGCCAAGTCGGAGGGACTAGCGGGGCCCAAGAGACCCAGTACTTC.

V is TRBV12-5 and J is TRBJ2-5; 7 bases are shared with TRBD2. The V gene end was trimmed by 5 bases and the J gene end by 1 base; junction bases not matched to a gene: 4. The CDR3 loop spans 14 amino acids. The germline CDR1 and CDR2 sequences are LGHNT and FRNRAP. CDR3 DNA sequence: TGTGCTAGTGGTCCGGGGAGGGGCCAAGAGACCCAGTACTTC. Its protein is CASGPGRGQETQYF.

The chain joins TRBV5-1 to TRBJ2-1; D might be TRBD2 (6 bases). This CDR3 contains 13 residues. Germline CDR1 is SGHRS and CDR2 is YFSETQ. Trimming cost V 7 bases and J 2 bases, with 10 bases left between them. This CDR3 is CASAASAYNEQFF. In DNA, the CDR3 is TGCGCCAGCGCGGCTAGCGCCTACAATGAGCAGTTCTTC.

CDR3 residues: CASSPDRANQPQHF. The CDR3 DNA sequence: TGTGCCAGCAGCCCGGACAGGGCCAATCAGCCCCAGCATTTT. The chain couples TRBV27 to TRBJ1-5, with TRBD1 matching over 8 bases. The CDR3 length is 14 residues. V was pared by 6 bases and J by 3 bases, with 4 bases of the junction left unmatched. Germline loops: CDR1 MNHEY, CDR2 SMNVEV (reference sequence).

In DNA, the CDR3 is TGTGCCAGCAGGGTACAGGGGCTGGGCACTGAAGCTTTCTTT. It encodes CASRVQGLGTEAFF. The rearrangement uses TRBV2 and TRBJ1-1, with 7 nucleotides matching TRBD1. The CDR3 loop spans 14 amino acids. Germline assignment: CDR1 SNHLY and CDR2 FYNNEI. Trimming took 6 bases from V and 4 from J; bases not matched to a gene: 8.

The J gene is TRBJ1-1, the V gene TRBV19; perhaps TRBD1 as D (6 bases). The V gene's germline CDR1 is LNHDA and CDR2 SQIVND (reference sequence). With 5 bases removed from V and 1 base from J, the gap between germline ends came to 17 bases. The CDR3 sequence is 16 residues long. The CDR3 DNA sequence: TGTGCCAGTAGTCCCGCGGACAGTCCGGGGAACACTGAAGCTTTCTTT. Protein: CASSPADSPGNTEAFF.

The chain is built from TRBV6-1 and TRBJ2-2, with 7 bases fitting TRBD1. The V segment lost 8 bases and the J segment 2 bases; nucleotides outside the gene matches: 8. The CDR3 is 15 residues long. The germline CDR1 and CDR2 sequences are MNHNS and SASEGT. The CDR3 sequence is CASGWDSLNTGELFF. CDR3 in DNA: TGTGCCAGCGGATGGGACAGCCTAAACACCGGGGAGCTGTTTTTT.

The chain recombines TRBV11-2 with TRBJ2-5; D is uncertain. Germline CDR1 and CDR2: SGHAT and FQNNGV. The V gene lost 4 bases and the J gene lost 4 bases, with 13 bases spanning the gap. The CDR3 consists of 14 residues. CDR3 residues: CASSSLGFGETQYF. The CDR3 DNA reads TGTGCCAGCAGCTCCCTAGGATTCGGAGAGACCCAGTACTTC.

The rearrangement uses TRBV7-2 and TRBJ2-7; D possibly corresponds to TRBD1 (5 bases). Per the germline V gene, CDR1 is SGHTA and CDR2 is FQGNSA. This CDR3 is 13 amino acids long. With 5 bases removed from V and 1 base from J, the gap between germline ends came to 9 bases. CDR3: CASSRTLSYEQYF. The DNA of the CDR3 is TGTGCCAGCAGCCGGACACTTTCCTACGAGCAGTACTTC. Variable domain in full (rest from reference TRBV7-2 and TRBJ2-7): GAGVSQSPSNKVTEKGKDVELRCDPISGHTALYWYRQSLGQGLEFLIYFQGNSAPDKSGLPSDRFSAERTGGSVSTLTIQRTQQEDSAVYLCASSRTLSYEQYFGPGTRLTVT.

This chain's CDR3 is CASSESLAGGRDTQYF. The CDR3 region has the DNA TGCGCCAGCAGTGAGTCCCTAGCGGGGGGGCGAGATACGCAGTATTTT. The V and J genes are TRBV10-1 and TRBJ2-3; 12 bases agree with TRBD2. The CDR3 has 16 residues. Germline CDR1 is WNHNN and CDR2 is SYGVQD (reference sequence). The junction had 3 bases not matched to a gene; V was cut back by 0 bases and J by 5 bases.

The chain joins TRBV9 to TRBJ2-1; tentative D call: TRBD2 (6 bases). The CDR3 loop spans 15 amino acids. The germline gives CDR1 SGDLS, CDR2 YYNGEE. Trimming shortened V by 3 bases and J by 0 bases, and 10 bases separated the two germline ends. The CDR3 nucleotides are TGTGCCAGCAGCGCGGGGGTGAGCTCCTACAATGAGCAGTTCTTC. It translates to CASSAGVSSYNEQFF. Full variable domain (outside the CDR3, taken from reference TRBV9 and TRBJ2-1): DSGVTQTPKHLITATGQRVTLRCSPRSGDLSVYWYQQSLDQGLQFLIQYYNGEERAKGNILERFSAQQFPDLHSELNLSSLELGDSALYFCASSAGVSSYNEQFFGPGTRLTVL.

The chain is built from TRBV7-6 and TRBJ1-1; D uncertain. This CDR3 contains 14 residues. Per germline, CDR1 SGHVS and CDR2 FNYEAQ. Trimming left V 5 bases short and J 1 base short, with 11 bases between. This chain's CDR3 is CASSPTRGNTEAFF. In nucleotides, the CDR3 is TGTGCCAGCAGCCCCACGAGAGGGAACACTGAAGCTTTCTTT.

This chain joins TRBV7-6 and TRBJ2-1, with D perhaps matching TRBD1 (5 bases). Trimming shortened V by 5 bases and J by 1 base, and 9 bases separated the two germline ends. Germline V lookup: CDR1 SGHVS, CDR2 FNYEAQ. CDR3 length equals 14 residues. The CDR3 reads CASSLQGSYNEQFF. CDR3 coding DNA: TGTGCCAGCAGCCTCCAGGGTTCCTACAATGAGCAGTTCTTC.

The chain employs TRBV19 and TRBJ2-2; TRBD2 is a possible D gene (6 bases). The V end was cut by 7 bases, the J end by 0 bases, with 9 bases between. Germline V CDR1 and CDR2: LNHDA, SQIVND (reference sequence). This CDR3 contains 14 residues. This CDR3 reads CASTAGSNTGELFF. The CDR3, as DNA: TGTGCCAGTACCGCGGGATCGAACACCGGGGAGCTGTTTTTT.

The CDR3 DNA reads as TGTGCCTGGAGCCCTGGTGGCAACTATGGCTACACCTTC. Its protein is CAWSPGGNYGYTF. The V and J genes are TRBV30 and TRBJ1-2; D remains unclear. CDR3 length: 13 residues. V was trimmed by 3 bases and J by 2 bases, leaving 10 bases between them. Germline lookup yields CDR1 GTSNPN and CDR2 SVGIG (reference sequence).

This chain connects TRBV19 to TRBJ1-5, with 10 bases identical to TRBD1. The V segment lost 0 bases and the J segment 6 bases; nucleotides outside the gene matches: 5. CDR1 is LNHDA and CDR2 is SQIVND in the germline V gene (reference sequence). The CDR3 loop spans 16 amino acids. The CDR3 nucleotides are TGTGCCAGTAGTATAGAAGGACAGGGGGTTTCTCAGCCCCAGCATTTT. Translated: CASSIEGQGVSQPQHF.

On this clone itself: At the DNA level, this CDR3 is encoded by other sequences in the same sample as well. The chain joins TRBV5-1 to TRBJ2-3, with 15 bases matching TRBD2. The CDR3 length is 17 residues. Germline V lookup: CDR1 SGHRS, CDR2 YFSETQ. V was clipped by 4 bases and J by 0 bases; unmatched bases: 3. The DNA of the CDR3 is TGCGCCAGCAGCCTAGGACTAGCGGGGGGGAGCACAGATACGCAGTATTTT. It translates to CASSLGLAGGSTDTQYF.